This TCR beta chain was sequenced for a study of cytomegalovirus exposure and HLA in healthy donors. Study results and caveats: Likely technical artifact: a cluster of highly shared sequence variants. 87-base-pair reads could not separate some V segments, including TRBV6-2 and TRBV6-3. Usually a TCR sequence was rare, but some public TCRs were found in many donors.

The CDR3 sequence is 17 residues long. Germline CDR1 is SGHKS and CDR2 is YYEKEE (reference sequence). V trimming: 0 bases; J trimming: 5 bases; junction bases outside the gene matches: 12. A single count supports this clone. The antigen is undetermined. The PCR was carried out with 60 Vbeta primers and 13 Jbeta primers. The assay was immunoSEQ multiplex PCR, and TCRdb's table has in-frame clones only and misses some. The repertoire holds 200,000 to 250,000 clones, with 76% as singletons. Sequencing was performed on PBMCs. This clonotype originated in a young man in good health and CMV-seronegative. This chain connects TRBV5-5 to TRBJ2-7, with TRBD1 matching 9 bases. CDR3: CASSLAFDGTGTHEQYF. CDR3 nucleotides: TGTGCCAGCAGCTTGGCCTTTGACGGGACAGGGACCCACGAGCAGTACTTC. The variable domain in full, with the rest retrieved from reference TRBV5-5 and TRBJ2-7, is DAGVTQSPTHLIKTRGQQVTLRCSPISGHKSVSWYQQVLGQGPQFIFQYYEKEERGRGNFPDRFSARQFPNYSSELNVNALLLGDSALYLCASSLAFDGTGTHEQYFGPGTRLTVT.